The present T cell receptor beta chain was sequenced within a study of blood T cell repertoires in COVID-19. Study summary: Samples of COVID-19 (acute and convalescent) were obtained from the United States, Italy and Spain. From T cells, B-cell-depleted T cells, or PBMCs came the material, which was cDNA or gDNA.

Original handling: Using reference gene primer amplification, nucleated cell counts were estimated. Generated by immunoSEQ multiplex PCR, the TCRdb table keeps only in-frame clones and is missing some. V, J and clone size were drawn from that table, and D and trimming were deduced from the DNA. The table has more than 45,000 clones, 70% to 90% seen once. This CDR3 is built from 17 residues. Trimming took 4 bases from V and 5 from J; bases not matched to a gene: 13. CDR1 is SGHRS and CDR2 is YFSETQ in the germline V gene. The sample taken for sequencing was peripheral blood. The clonotype originates from a woman aged 60-70 years with acute or convalescent COVID-19. The chain links TRBV5-1 to TRBJ2-1, with 9 nucleotides matching TRBD2. The CDR3 region is CASSPRSGGNSHNEQFF. CDR3 DNA: TGCGCCAGCAGCCCGCGTAGCGGGGGAAATTCCCACAATGAGCAGTTCTTC.